This TCR beta chain was observed in a study of CD8 T cells in ankylosing spondylitis. The study's findings and limits: A TCR beta motif of under 10 highly homologous variants appeared characteristic of ankylosing spondylitis blood.

The germline CDR1 and CDR2 sequences are SGHRS and YFSETQ. The V end was cut by 4 bases, the J end by 6 bases, with 14 bases between. This CDR3 contains 14 residues. TCRdb itself ran the 5' RACE reads through MiXCR, one entry per CDR3 protein. The repertoire holds approximately 300,000 distinct CDR3 sequences, with roughly 20% as singletons. Remarks on this clonotype: Its antigen is not known.

The chain combines TRBV5-1 with TRBJ2-4; D is unclear. This clonotype was sampled from a male donor with ankylosing spondylitis or in good health (not recorded which). Input material: blood, either unsorted or a sorted T cell fraction (not recorded which). CDR3 amino acids: CASSRTPETNIQYF. The CDR3 DNA reads TGCGCCAGCAGCCGGACCCCCGAGACAAACATTCAGTACTTC.